This TCR beta chain comes out of a study of blood T cell repertoires in COVID-19. Overall study: Both acute and convalescent COVID-19 samples were obtained from the United States, Italy and Spain. PBMCs, B-cell-depleted T cells, or T cells provided the cDNA or gDNA that made up the material.

CDR1 and CDR2 from the germline V gene are ENHRY and SYGVKD. This CDR3 has 14 residues. The germline V and J ends were trimmed by 4 bases and 2 bases, with 11 bases remaining between them. This clone has only a few counts. The authors' processing: Amplification with reference gene primers provided the estimates of nucleated cell counts. The table came from immunoSEQ multiplex PCR; TCRdb's copy has only in-frame clones and leaves some out. Clonal size and the V and J genes are those of that table, whereas D and trimming came from the DNA. Of approximately 68,000 clones in the sample, approximately 80% were seen once.

Sequencing input: peripheral blood. The receptor comes from a woman aged 45 to 65 with acute or convalescent COVID-19. This chain connects TRBV10-3 to TRBJ1-2, with unresolved D. This CDR3 reads CAISVGGGNYGYTF. The CDR3 region has the DNA TGTGCCATCAGTGTAGGCGGAGGGAACTATGGCTACACCTTC.